In this sample, the clone carrying this TCR beta chain turned up a few times. Per the germline V gene, CDR1 is SGHNT and CDR2 is YENEEA. V shed 7 bases and J shed 2 bases, with 17 bases lying between them. There are 15 residues in the CDR3. Through template switching, a universal primer site was introduced, and the cDNA contained unique molecular identifiers. TCRdb re-called the 5' RACE reads through MiXCR, storing one row per CDR3 protein. The data hold roughly 350,000 distinct CDR3 sequences, with 9% to 15% observed a single time. The data originate from a study of identical twins. These same data were also listed under a study on yellow fever vaccine responses in identical twins.

The receptor was isolated from a woman under 30 in good health. This chain uses TRBV11-3 with TRBJ2-5, with a weak D call TRBD2 (5 bases). Sequences were obtained from CD8+ T cells sorted from blood. The CDR3 bases are TGTGCCAGCACCGACTACCGCCAGGCACAAGAGACCCAGTACTTC. It specifies CASTDYRQAQETQYF.